The 17 T cell receptor beta chains reported below all come from one sample, sequenced in a study of shared clonotypes between healthy human individuals. Sequencing used immunoSEQ multiplex PCR; TCRdb keeps in-frame clones, though not all of them. The table includes some 2.1 million clones, 85% to 95% detected once. Source material: naive CD4+ T cells sorted from blood. The subset is: CD45RA+ positively selected. All receptors come from a man between 18 and 29 years old in good health.

This chain uses TRBV6-6 with TRBJ1-1; D remains unclear. The CDR3 runs to 15 residues. Germline V gives CDR1 MNHNY, CDR2 SVGAGI (reference sequence). V lost 7 bases and J lost 0, with 15 bases in between. The CDR3 DNA is TGTGCCAGCATCTCTGCCGAAGGGATGAACACTGAAGCTTTCTTT. It specifies CASISAEGMNTEAFF.

The chain combines TRBV18 with TRBJ1-1; possibly TRBD1 for D (6 bases). Germline CDR1 KGHSH, CDR2 LQKENI. V lost 1 base and J 0 bases, leaving 12 bases between the germline ends. CDR3 length equals 16 residues. CDR3 sequence: CASSPRQAIMNTEAFF. CDR3 in DNA: TGTGCCAGCTCACCACGACAGGCTATTATGAACACTGAAGCTTTCTTT.

This chain connects TRBV19 to TRBJ2-3; TRBD2 agrees at 15 bases. This CDR3 spans 19 amino acids. With V trimmed by 4 bases and J by 2 bases, 10 bases remained unmatched. Germline CDR1 is LNHDA and CDR2 is SQIVND (reference sequence). CDR3 sequence (DNA): TGTGCCAGTAGTAGGGGACTAGCGGGAGGAATAAGGACCACAGATACGCAGTATTTT. Translation gives CASSRGLAGGIRTTDTQYF.

V gene TRBV5-1 combines with J gene TRBJ1-4; D remains ambiguous. CDR3 length equals 14 residues. The V end lost 5 bases, the J end lost 7 bases, and 15 bases lay between the germline ends. Germline CDR1 and CDR2: SGHRS and YFSETQ. In DNA, the CDR3 is TGCGCCAGCAGACCCGTCGCCTTTGGTGAAAAACTGTTTTTT. It is translated as CASRPVAFGEKLFF. The whole variable domain, remainder taken from reference TRBV5-1 and TRBJ1-4, is KAGVTQTPRYLIKTRGQQVTLSCSPISGHRSVSWYQQTPGQGLQFLFEYFSETQRNKGNFPGRFSGRQFSNSRSEMNVSTLELGDSALYLCASRPVAFGEKLFFGSGTQLSVL.

The V gene is TRBV5-6, the J gene TRBJ2-1; the D is unclear. CDR1 is SGHDT, CDR2 YYEEEE, per germline. This CDR3 is built from 13 residues. Trimming took off 3 bases at V and 4 bases at J, with 8 bases between the two ends. CDR3 nucleotides: TGTGCCAGCAGCTACCTACAGTACAATGAGCAGTTCTTC. Its translation: CASSYLQYNEQFF.

As concerns this clone: This same CDR3 is encoded by further DNA sequences in the sample. The gene calls are TRBV29-1 and TRBJ1-5, with D hard to call. CDR1 and CDR2 (germline): SQVTM, ANQGSEA. V was cut by 4 bases and J by 6 bases, with 10 bases left in between. The CDR3 contains 12 residues. CDR3 bases: TGCAGCGTTGGGGGAACCGGTCAGCCCCAGCATTTT. This translates into CSVGGTGQPQHF.

The chain joins TRBV10-3 to TRBJ2-2; D is tentatively TRBD1 or TRBD2 (6 bases each). CDR1 and CDR2 (germline): ENHRY, SYGVKD. The germline V and J ends were trimmed by 9 bases and 5 bases, with 13 bases remaining between them. The CDR3 has 13 residues. CDR3: CAIGGGQTGELFF. CDR3 sequence (DNA): TGTGCCATTGGAGGGGGGCAAACCGGGGAGCTGTTTTTT.

The chain is built from TRBV30 and TRBJ2-5, with a weak D call TRBD2 (7 bases). Germline V lookup: CDR1 GTSNPN, CDR2 SVGIG (reference sequence). Deletions cut 3 bases from V and 4 bases from J, with 15 bases between. The CDR3 extends over 14 amino acids. This CDR3 reads CAWRGGGRGETQYF. CDR3 nucleotide sequence: TGTGCCTGGAGAGGCGGGGGCCGCGGAGAGACCCAGTACTTC.

The chain couples TRBV18 to TRBJ2-7; TRBD2 matches 13 bases. The CDR3 extends over 16 amino acids. J lost 4 bases, V lost 6 bases, and 9 bases had no gene match. Per the germline V gene, CDR1 is KGHSH and CDR2 is LQKENI. CDR3 bases: TGTGCCAGCTCCCTCGGGACTAGCGGGACTTCATACGAGCAGTACTTC. This translates into CASSLGTSGTSYEQYF.

CDR3 sequence reads: CASTKGGLETQYF. The CDR3 nucleotides are TGCGCCAGCACCAAGGGGGGCCTCGAGACCCAGTACTTC. The chain recombines TRBV5-1 with TRBJ2-5; TRBD1 or TRBD2 may be the D gene (6 bases each). CDR3 size: 13 residues. CDR1 SGHRS and CDR2 YFSETQ come from the germline V gene. Trimming took 6 bases from V and 5 from J, leaving 14 bases between them. Drawing the rest from reference TRBV5-1 and TRBJ2-5, the complete variable domain is KAGVTQTPRYLIKTRGQQVTLSCSPISGHRSVSWYQQTPGQGLQFLFEYFSETQRNKGNFPGRFSGRQFSNSRSEMNVSTLELGDSALYLCASTKGGLETQYFGPGTRLLVL.

This clone has a single count. V is TRBV7-9 and J is TRBJ2-5; 11 positions match TRBD1. The CDR3 contains 15 residues. V shed 1 base, J shed 4 bases, and the junction held 2 bases outside the gene matches. The germline V gene has CDR1 SEHNR and CDR2 FQNEAQ (reference sequence). The CDR3 DNA reads as TGTGCCAGCAGCTTAGGGGACAGGGGGACAGAGACCCAGTACTTC. This sequence encodes CASSLGDRGTETQYF.

This clone was seen once. This chain links TRBV28 with TRBJ1-1; possibly TRBD1 for D (5 bases). Germline CDR1 MDHEN, CDR2 SYDVKM. Trimming cost V 7 bases and J 0 bases, with 9 bases left between them. The CDR3 spans 13 residues. DNA for the CDR3: TGTGCCAGCAAGCGGGGGGTGAACACTGAAGCTTTCTTT. This sequence encodes CASKRGVNTEAFF.

The gene calls are TRBV5-4 and TRBJ2-5; 7 nucleotides line up with TRBD2. Germline V CDR1 and CDR2: SGHNT, YYREEE (reference sequence). Unmatched junction bases numbered 10, after V lost 3 bases and J lost 2 bases. CDR3 size: 16 residues. CDR3 region: CASSWGRAGPQETQYF. DNA of the CDR3: TGTGCCAGCAGCTGGGGCCGAGCGGGACCACAAGAGACCCAGTACTTC.

CDR3 sequence: CASSPQGALSYEQYF. CDR3 nucleotides: TGCGCCAGCAGCCCGCAGGGGGCCCTTTCCTACGAGCAGTACTTC. The chain combines TRBV5-1 with TRBJ2-7, with 8 bases matching TRBD1. The CDR3 loop spans 15 amino acids. Germline V gene data show CDR1 as SGHRS and CDR2 as YFSETQ. With V trimmed by 4 bases and J by 1 base, 7 bases remained unmatched.

Concerning this clone itself: This specimen includes other DNA sequences encoding the same CDR3. The chain has TRBV29-1 and TRBJ2-3; no firm D call. This CDR3 is 14 amino acids long. V was shortened by 7 bases and J by 2 bases, with 16 bases between the two germline ends. Germline-derived CDR1 and CDR2 are SQVTM and ANQGSEA. The CDR3 DNA follows: TGCAGCGCCATGGCTCGTTTTCTCACAGATACGCAGTATTTT. It yields the protein CSAMARFLTDTQYF.

This clone was seen a single time. The sample holds other DNA sequences that translate to the same CDR3. The rearrangement links TRBV28 to TRBJ1-5, with a tentative D call TRBD1 (5 bases). This CDR3 spans 14 amino acids. Germline loops: CDR1 MDHEN, CDR2 SYDVKM. Deletions cut 2 bases from V and 0 bases from J, with 5 bases between. CDR3 amino acids: CASSLGGSNQPQHF. The CDR3 coding sequence is TGTGCCAGCAGTTTAGGGGGTAGCAATCAGCCCCAGCATTTT.

The chain links TRBV7-2 to TRBJ1-5; D unclear. With 0 bases removed from V and 7 bases from J, the gap between germline ends came to 13 bases. Germline V gene sequence: CDR1 SGHTA, CDR2 FQGNSA. There are 15 residues in the CDR3. CDR3 DNA sequence: TGTGCCAGCAGCTTAGCGAGTGGGGTTCTGCAGCCCCAGCATTTT. It encodes CASSLASGVLQPQHF.